This T cell receptor beta chain originates from a study of regulatory T cells in long-lasting Graves disease. Trimming stripped 6 bases from V and 0 bases from J, with 11 bases between. This CDR3 region has 14 residues. Germline CDR1 reads MNHEY; CDR2 reads SMNVEV (reference sequence). Time point specified: newly diagnosed GD, antithyroid drugs for less than 3 months. The TCR library was prepared using RNA isolated from PBMCs. Construction of the TCR beta libraries employed iRepertoire HTBI primers in conjunction with Arm-PCR of CDR3 regions. TCRdb ran MiXCR on the multiplex PCR reads and lists one entry per CDR3 protein. The table includes a few hundred thousand distinct CDR3 sequences, 13% to 15% detected once. These records were also assigned to another study, of T cells in Graves' hyperthyroidism and ophthalmopathy.

This sequence originates from a woman aged 50 to 60 with Graves disease. The source was peripheral blood mononuclear cells (PBMCs), collected at new diagnosis, from a patient treated with antithyroid drugs. The rearrangement uses TRBV27 and TRBJ1-2; possible D gene TRBD1, 5 bases. The CDR3 nucleotides read TGTGCCAGCAGGAAGGGGATTGCTAACTATGGCTACACCTTC. Protein product: CASRKGIANYGYTF.